Following are 30 T cell receptor beta chains from one sample sequenced in a study of T cells in tuberculosis listed by TCRdb under 2018. The library relied on the immunoSEQ multiplex PCR assay. In its TCRdb copy, this immuneACCESS table keeps in-frame sequences only and misses some clones. Where compared with another copy, unresolved V genes explain less than half of these, and the others have no known cause. The sample profile shows roughly 29,000 clones; 80% to 95% of them were found once. Of the sample, roughly 5% is held by the ten largest clones. What was sequenced was PBMCs. These receptors were taken from a donor between 5 and 29 years old with latent tuberculosis or without tuberculosis infection.

The J gene is TRBJ1-1, the V gene TRBV5-4; D is uncertain. The V and J ends lost 1 base and 1 base respectively, with 8 bases between them. The CDR3 is made up of 14 amino acids. CDR1 is SGHNT and CDR2 is YYREEE in the germline V gene (reference sequence). The CDR3 here is CASSLSAGNTEAFF. Written as DNA, the CDR3 is TGTGCCAGCAGCTTGTCCGCAGGGAACACTGAAGCTTTCTTT.

The chain combines TRBV2 with TRBJ2-3; D may be TRBD1 (6 bases). CDR1 is SNHLY and CDR2 is FYNNEI in the germline V gene. Trimming took 4 bases from V and 0 from J, leaving 14 bases between them. The CDR3 has 16 residues. CDR3 nucleotides: TGTGCCAGCAGTGGAGGACAGCCACCTAGCACAGATACGCAGTATTTT. Residues: CASSGGQPPSTDTQYF.

The rearrangement joins TRBV11-3 to TRBJ2-5, with TRBD1 as a possible D gene (6 bases). The CDR3 covers 13 residues. V shed 1 base and J shed 7 bases, with 10 bases lying between them. The germline V gene has CDR1 SGHNT and CDR2 YENEEA. The CDR3: CASSLGGPGTQYF. The CDR3 DNA sequence: TGTGCCAGCAGCTTAGGGGGGCCGGGGACCCAGTACTTC. Filled out from reference TRBV11-3 and TRBJ2-5, the complete variable domain reads EAGVVQSPRYKIIEKKQPVAFWCNPISGHNTLYWYLQNLGQGPELLIRYENEEAVDDSQLPKDRFSAERLKGVDSTLKIQPAELGDSAVYLCASSLGGPGTQYFGPGTRLLVL.

V gene TRBV21-1 combines with J gene TRBJ1-5. TRBV21-1 is given as a pseudogene. The CDR3 loop spans 18 amino acids. DNA for the CDR3: TGTGCCAGCAGCAAAGTTCTGTCAGCGATATATAGCAATCAGCCCCAGCATTTT. Protein sequence: CASSKVLSAIYSNQPQHF.

This rearrangement joins TRBV19 to TRBJ2-1, with D tentatively TRBD2 (6 bases). CDR1 and CDR2 (germline): LNHDA, SQIVND (reference sequence). The CDR3 is 15 amino acids. With 5 bases removed from V and 5 bases from J, the gap between germline ends came to 16 bases. CDR3 DNA: TGTGCCAGTAGTTCCCTTGAAGGGACTGACAATGAGCAGTTCTTC. Encoded protein: CASSSLEGTDNEQFF.

This chain connects TRBV18 to TRBJ1-4; TRBD1 matches at 8 bases. The CDR3 has 20 residues. Germline CDR1 and CDR2: KGHSH and LQKENI. The V gene end was trimmed by 3 bases and the J gene end by 3 bases; junction bases not matched to a gene: 18. The CDR3 DNA is TGTGCCAGCTCACCTTACAGGGGGGGCAAAAGGCGATTGGCTAATGAAAAACTGTTTTTT. Protein sequence: CASSPYRGGKRRLANEKLFF. Supplemented by reference TRBV18 and TRBJ1-4, the full variable domain reads NAGVMQNPRHLVRRRGQEARLRCSPMKGHSHVYWYRQLPEEGLKFMVYLQKENIIDESGMPKERFSAEFPKEGPSILRIQQVVRGDSAAYFCASSPYRGGKRRLANEKLFFGSGTQLSVL.

The V and J genes are TRBV7-9 and TRBJ1-4; 10 bases agree with TRBD1. Germline assignment: CDR1 SEHNR and CDR2 FQNEAQ (reference sequence). This CDR3 is built from 14 residues. J gave up 7 bases and V 5 bases, and 4 bases lay outside the gene matches. CDR3 nucleotide sequence: TGTGCCAGCAGCGTCGGACAGGGGGGTGAAAAACTGTTTTTT. This encodes CASSVGQGGEKLFF.

The V call is TRBV11-3, the J call TRBJ2-7, with TRBD1 matching 9 bases. Germline V gene lookup returns CDR1 SGHNT and CDR2 YENEEA. Trimming removed 4 bases from V and 4 bases from J; junction bases left unmatched: 8. The CDR3 is 15 residues long. The CDR3 DNA reads TGTGCCAGCAGCTCCACCGGACAGGGGAAGTACGAGCAGTACTTC. Its protein is CASSSTGQGKYEQYF. The full variable domain, in which reference TRBV11-3 and TRBJ2-7 provide the parts outside the CDR3, is EAGVVQSPRYKIIEKKQPVAFWCNPISGHNTLYWYLQNLGQGPELLIRYENEEAVDDSQLPKDRFSAERLKGVDSTLKIQPAELGDSAVYLCASSSTGQGKYEQYFGPGTRLTVT.

This rearrangement joins TRBV28 to TRBJ2-2, with D possibly being TRBD2 (5 bases). V was shortened by 1 base and J by 4 bases, with 16 bases between the two germline ends. From germline, CDR1 is MDHEN and CDR2 SYDVKM. The CDR3 runs 17 residues. The CDR3 spells CASSLFASGDSTGELFF. In DNA form, the CDR3 reads TGTGCCAGCAGTTTATTCGCAAGCGGTGACTCCACCGGGGAGCTGTTTTTT.

The V gene is TRBV5-4, the J gene TRBJ2-7; the match to TRBD1 covers 7 bases. The trim removed 1 base at V and 5 bases at J, leaving 9 bases unmatched. This CDR3 comprises 15 residues. Germline values: CDR1 SGHNT, CDR2 YYREEE (reference sequence). CDR3 amino acids: CASSLTSGQSDEQYF. CDR3 in DNA: TGTGCCAGCAGCTTGACTTCGGGACAGAGCGACGAGCAGTACTTC.

The V call is TRBV19, the J call TRBJ2-7, with D possibly matching TRBD2 (6 bases). Per the germline V gene, CDR1 is LNHDA and CDR2 is SQIVND (reference sequence). The length of the CDR3 is 16 residues. V lost 3 bases to trimming and J lost 3 bases, with 18 bases between them. The CDR3 sequence: CASSIPRDSVGYEQYF. CDR3 DNA sequence: TGTGCCAGTAGTATCCCCCGGGACTCGGTCGGCTACGAGCAGTACTTC.

The V gene is TRBV12-5, the J gene TRBJ1-1, with D unresolved. The V gene lost 8 bases and the J gene lost 2 bases, with 9 bases spanning the gap. Germline values: CDR1 LGHNT, CDR2 FRNRAP. The CDR3 sequence is 12 residues long. The CDR3 loop is CASLIPNTEAFF. CDR3 nucleotides: TGTGCTAGTTTAATCCCCAACACTGAAGCTTTCTTT.

This sequence joins TRBV28 and TRBJ2-7; 11 bases line up with TRBD1. Losses at the gene ends were 4 bases for V and 4 bases for J; bases not matched to a gene: 3. There are 14 residues in the CDR3. The germline gives CDR1 MDHEN, CDR2 SYDVKM. The CDR3 loop is CASSSGQGVYEQYF. The CDR3 nucleotides are TGTGCCAGCAGTTCGGGACAGGGGGTGTACGAGCAGTACTTC. The full variable domain, rest sourced from reference TRBV28 and TRBJ2-7, is DVKVTQSSRYLVKRTGEKVFLECVQDMDHENMFWYRQDPGLGLRLIYFSYDVKMKEKGDIPEGYSVSREKKERFSLILESASTNQTSMYLCASSSGQGVYEQYFGPGTRLTVT.

This clone was seen only a few times. This chain links TRBV6-5 with TRBJ1-1; D not resolved. This CDR3 has 12 amino acids. V was cut by 6 bases and J by 8 bases, with 13 bases left in between. Germline CDR1 reads MNHEY; CDR2 reads SVGAGI. CDR3 nucleotide sequence: TGTGCCAGCAGCAGCAGACTGCAGGAAGCTTTCTTT. Protein: CASSSRLQEAFF.

J is TRBJ2-1 and V is TRBV7-2; D possibly corresponds to TRBD2 (5 bases). Per germline, CDR1 SGHTA and CDR2 FQGNSA. This CDR3 contains 15 residues. The V and J ends lost 5 bases and 5 bases respectively, with 16 bases between them. The CDR3 is CASSVGSRVDNEQFF. The CDR3 nucleotides read TGTGCCAGCAGCGTAGGGTCGAGGGTAGACAATGAGCAGTTCTTC.

The chain recombines TRBV28 with TRBJ2-7; TRBD1 aligns across 9 bases. Germline-derived CDR1 and CDR2 are MDHEN and SYDVKM. V lost 6 bases, J lost 4 bases, and 16 bases stayed unmatched. CDR3 length equals 17 residues. Here the CDR3 reads CASSPSGTGWREYEQYF. The CDR3 DNA sequence: TGTGCCAGCAGCCCATCGGGGACAGGGTGGCGTGAATACGAGCAGTACTTC.

The chain combines TRBV6-1 with TRBJ2-1; 10 bases are shared with TRBD2. The junction had 13 bases not matched to a gene; V was cut back by 3 bases and J by 8 bases. The V gene's germline CDR1 is MNHNS and CDR2 SASEGT. CDR3 size: 17 residues. The CDR3 DNA follows: TGTGCCAGCAGTGATTGGGCTAGCGGGAGACGTCTCTATGAGCAGTTCTTC. It yields the protein CASSDWASGRRLYEQFF.

The chain couples TRBV7-2 to TRBJ2-5, with D perhaps TRBD2 (6 bases). The CDR3 runs 14 residues. V lost 6 bases to trimming and J lost 4 bases, with 15 bases between them. Germline assignment: CDR1 SGHTA and CDR2 FQGNSA. The CDR3 sequence is CASSLRRAGETQYF. CDR3 DNA: TGTGCCAGCAGTCTCCGGAGGGCAGGAGAGACCCAGTACTTC.

Of note for this clone: One junction end does not reproduce the germline sequence, and a read error may be involved. The rearrangement joins TRBV7-7 to TRBJ2-5; 7 bases map to TRBD1. Per the germline V gene, CDR1 is SSHAT and CDR2 is FNYEAQ (reference sequence). There are 14 residues in the CDR3. CDR3 in amino acids: CASSLARGQETQYF. In nucleotides, the CDR3 is TGTGCTAGCAGCTTAGCCAGGGGGCAAGAGACCCAGTACTTC. Full variable domain (remainder filled in from reference TRBV7-7 and TRBJ2-5): GAGVSQSPRYKVTKRGQDVTLRCDPISSHATLYWYQQALGQGPEFLTYFNYEAQPDKSGLPSDRFSAERPEGSISTLTIQRTEQRDSAMYRCASSLARGQETQYFGPGTRLLVL.

In DNA, the CDR3 is TGTGCCAGTAGTAGATCCTTATTTAGCGGGAGCACCCGATTCCATGAGCAGTTCTTC. This sequence encodes CASSRSLFSGSTRFHEQFF. The chain links TRBV19 to TRBJ2-1; the match to TRBD2 covers 9 bases. V lost 4 bases, J lost 8 bases, and 21 bases stayed unmatched. The CDR3 length is 19 residues. From germline, CDR1 is LNHDA and CDR2 SQIVND (reference sequence).

This chain joins TRBV7-9 and TRBJ2-7, with 9 bases fitting TRBD1. The germline V gene has CDR1 SEHNR and CDR2 FQNEAQ (reference sequence). The CDR3 has 14 residues. The V and J ends lost 7 bases and 3 bases, in that order; junction bases with no gene match: 7. The CDR3 DNA reads as TGTGCCAGCAATCCAGGGACAGGGAGCTACGAGCAGTACTTC. This translates into CASNPGTGSYEQYF.

In this sample, this clone turned up once. The rearrangement links TRBV27 to TRBJ1-5; tentatively, D is TRBD1 (6 bases). Germline CDR1 is MNHEY and CDR2 is SMNVEV (reference sequence). Trimming left V 4 bases short and J 4 bases short, with 8 bases between. CDR3 length: 13 amino acids. CDR3 in amino acids: CASSSGTNQPQHF. The CDR3 nucleotides read TGTGCCAGCAGTTCCGGGACAAATCAGCCCCAGCATTTT.

The chain couples TRBV5-1 to TRBJ2-1; TRBD1 might be the D (6 bases). This CDR3 has 15 amino acids. Germline V CDR1 and CDR2: SGHRS, YFSETQ. Trimming cost V 2 bases and J 6 bases, with 15 bases left between them. As DNA, the CDR3 is TGCGCCAGCAGCTTAATTGGAACAGGGAGCAATGAGCAGTTCTTC. Translating gives CASSLIGTGSNEQFF.

This chain connects TRBV19 to TRBJ2-1; 16 nucleotides align to TRBD2. CDR1 LNHDA and CDR2 SQIVND come from the germline V gene (reference sequence). The CDR3 loop spans 15 amino acids. The V gene end was trimmed by 9 bases and the J gene end by 8 bases; junction bases not matched to a gene: 7. The DNA for the CDR3 is TGTGCCAGGCCGGGACTAGCGGGAGGGCCGTATGAGCAGTTCTTC. It encodes CARPGLAGGPYEQFF.

The rearrangement uses TRBV7-2 and TRBJ2-1, with D possibly matching TRBD1 (5 bases). Germline V lookup: CDR1 SGHTA, CDR2 FQGNSA. The CDR3 is made up of 13 amino acids. V lost 3 bases to trimming and J lost 3 bases, with 6 bases between them. The CDR3 reads CASSFDSYNEQFF. CDR3 DNA sequence: TGTGCCAGCAGCTTTGACAGCTACAATGAGCAGTTCTTC.

V and J are TRBV6-5 and TRBJ1-4, with 9 bases identical to TRBD1. This CDR3 comprises 14 residues. After removal of 6 bases from V and 6 bases from J, the junction contained 5 bases not matched to a gene. Germline V CDR1 and CDR2: MNHEY, SVGAGI. CDR3 residues: CASRSQGADEKLFF. The CDR3 coding sequence is TGTGCCAGCAGATCACAGGGGGCGGATGAAAAACTGTTTTTT.

The chain uses TRBV10-3 and TRBJ2-7; 10 bases align to TRBD1. The CDR3 loop spans 13 amino acids. Looked up from germline, CDR1 is ENHRY and CDR2 is SYGVKD. V was clipped by 7 bases and J by 3 bases; unmatched bases: 3. The CDR3 reads CAITGQGVYEQYF. CDR3 DNA sequence: TGTGCCATCACTGGACAGGGGGTCTACGAGCAGTACTTC.

The chain employs TRBV28 and TRBJ2-7, with a possible D match to TRBD2 (5 bases). The CDR3 covers 20 residues. V was clipped by 7 bases and J by 0 bases, with 31 bases between them. Germline-derived CDR1 and CDR2 are MDHEN and SYDVKM. CDR3 protein: CASTGPTFSRRPRNSYEQYF. The CDR3 nucleotides read TGTGCCAGCACCGGACCGACCTTCTCCAGGAGGCCAAGAAACTCCTACGAGCAGTACTTC.

The chain carries TRBV6-4 and TRBJ2-6; 7 bases align to TRBD1. The CDR3 runs 18 residues. The V gene's germline CDR1 is MRHNA and CDR2 SNTAGT. The V gene end was trimmed by 8 bases and the J gene end by 0 bases; junction bases not matched to a gene: 13. The CDR3 region has the DNA TGTGCCAGCCATCCTACGGGACAGATCGGCTCTGGGGCCAACGTCCTGACTTTC. Protein: CASHPTGQIGSGANVLTF.

J is TRBJ1-4 and V is TRBV7-2; D not resolved. Looked up from germline, CDR1 is SGHTA and CDR2 is FQGNSA. Trimming left V 0 bases short and J 5 bases short, with 13 bases between. This CDR3 spans 16 amino acids. The CDR3: CASSLARSARNEKLFF. Here the CDR3 DNA reads TGTGCCAGCAGCTTAGCGCGGTCTGCCCGCAATGAAAAACTGTTTTTT.